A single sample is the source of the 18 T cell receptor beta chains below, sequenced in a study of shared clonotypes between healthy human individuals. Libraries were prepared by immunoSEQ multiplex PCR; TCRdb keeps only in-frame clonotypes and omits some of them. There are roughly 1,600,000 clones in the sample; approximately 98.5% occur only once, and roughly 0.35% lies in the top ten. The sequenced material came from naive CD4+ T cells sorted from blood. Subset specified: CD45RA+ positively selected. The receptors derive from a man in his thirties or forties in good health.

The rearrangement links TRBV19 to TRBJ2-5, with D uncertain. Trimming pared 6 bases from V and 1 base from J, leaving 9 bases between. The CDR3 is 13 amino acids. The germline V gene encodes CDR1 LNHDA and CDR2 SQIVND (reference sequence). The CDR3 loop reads CASSPMRQETQYF. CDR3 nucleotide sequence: TGTGCCAGTAGCCCTATGCGCCAAGAGACCCAGTACTTC.

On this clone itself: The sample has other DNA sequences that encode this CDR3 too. This CDR3 reads CASSPALTDTQYF. DNA for the CDR3: TGTGCCAGCTCCCCGGCCCTCACAGATACGCAGTATTTT. V and J are TRBV18 and TRBJ2-3; no clear D gene. Germline V CDR1 and CDR2: KGHSH, LQKENI. V lost 6 bases and J lost 2, with 9 bases in between. This CDR3 contains 13 residues.

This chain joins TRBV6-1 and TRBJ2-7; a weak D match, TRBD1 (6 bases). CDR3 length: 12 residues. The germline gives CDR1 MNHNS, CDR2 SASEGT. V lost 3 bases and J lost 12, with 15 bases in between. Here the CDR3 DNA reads TGTGCCAGCAGTGAGACAAGGGACAATGGGTACTTC. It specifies CASSETRDNGYF.

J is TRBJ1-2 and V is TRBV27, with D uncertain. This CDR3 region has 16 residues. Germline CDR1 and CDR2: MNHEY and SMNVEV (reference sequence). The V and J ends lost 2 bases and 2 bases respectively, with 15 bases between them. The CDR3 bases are TGTGCCAGCAGTTTAAGCCCGGGGTTGACGAACTATGGCTACACCTTC. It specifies CASSLSPGLTNYGYTF.

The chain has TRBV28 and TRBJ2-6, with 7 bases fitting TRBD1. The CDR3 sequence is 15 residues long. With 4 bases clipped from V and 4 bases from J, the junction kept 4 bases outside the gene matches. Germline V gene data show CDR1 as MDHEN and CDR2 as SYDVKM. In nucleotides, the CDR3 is TGTGCCAGCAGTTCGGGACAGCCCGGGGCCAACGTCCTGACTTTC. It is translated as CASSSGQPGANVLTF.

The CDR3 region has the DNA TGTGCCAGCAGTTACTCGAACCTAGCCTGGTATTACGAGCAGTACTTC. Protein product: CASSYSNLAWYYEQYF. The gene calls are TRBV6-5 and TRBJ2-7; perhaps TRBD2 as D (5 bases). The length of the CDR3 is 16 residues. CDR1 and CDR2 (germline): MNHEY, SVGAGI. V lost 0 bases and J 4 bases, leaving 16 bases between the germline ends.

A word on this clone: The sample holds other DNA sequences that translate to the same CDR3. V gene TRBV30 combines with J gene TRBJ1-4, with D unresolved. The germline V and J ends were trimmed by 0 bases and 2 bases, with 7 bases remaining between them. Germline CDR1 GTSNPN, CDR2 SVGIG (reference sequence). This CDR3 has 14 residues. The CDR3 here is CAWSVGGTNEKLFF. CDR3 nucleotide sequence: TGTGCCTGGAGTGTCGGTGGGACTAATGAAAAACTGTTTTTT.

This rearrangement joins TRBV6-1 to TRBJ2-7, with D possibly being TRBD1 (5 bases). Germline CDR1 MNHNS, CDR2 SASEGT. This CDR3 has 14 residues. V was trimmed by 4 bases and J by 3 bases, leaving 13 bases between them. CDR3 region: CASSVGVIRYEQYF. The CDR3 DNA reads TGTGCCAGCAGTGTAGGGGTTATTCGCTACGAGCAGTACTTC.

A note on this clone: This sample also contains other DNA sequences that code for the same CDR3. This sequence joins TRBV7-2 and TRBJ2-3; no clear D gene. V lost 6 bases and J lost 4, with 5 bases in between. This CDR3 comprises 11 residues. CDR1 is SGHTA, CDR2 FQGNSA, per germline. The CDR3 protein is CASSSADTQYF. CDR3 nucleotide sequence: TGTGCCAGCAGTTCAGCAGATACGCAGTATTTT.

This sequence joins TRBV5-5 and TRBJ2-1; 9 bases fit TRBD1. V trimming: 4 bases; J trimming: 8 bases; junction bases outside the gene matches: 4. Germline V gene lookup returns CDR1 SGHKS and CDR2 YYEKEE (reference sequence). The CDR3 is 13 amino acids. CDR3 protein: CASSQDRGDEQFF. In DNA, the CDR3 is TGTGCCAGCAGCCAGGACAGGGGCGATGAGCAGTTCTTC.

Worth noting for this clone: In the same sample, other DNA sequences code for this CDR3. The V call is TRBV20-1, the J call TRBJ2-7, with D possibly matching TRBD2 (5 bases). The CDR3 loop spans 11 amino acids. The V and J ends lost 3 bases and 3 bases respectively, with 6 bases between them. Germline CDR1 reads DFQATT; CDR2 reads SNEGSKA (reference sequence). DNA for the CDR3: TGCAGTGCTAGCGGGGTCTACGAGCAGTACTTC. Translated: CSASGVYEQYF.

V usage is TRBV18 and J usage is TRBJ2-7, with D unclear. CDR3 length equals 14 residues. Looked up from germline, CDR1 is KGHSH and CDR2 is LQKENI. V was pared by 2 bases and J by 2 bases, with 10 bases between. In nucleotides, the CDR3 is TGTGCCAGCTCACCATTCAACGCAACCTACGAGCAGTACTTC. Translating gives CASSPFNATYEQYF.

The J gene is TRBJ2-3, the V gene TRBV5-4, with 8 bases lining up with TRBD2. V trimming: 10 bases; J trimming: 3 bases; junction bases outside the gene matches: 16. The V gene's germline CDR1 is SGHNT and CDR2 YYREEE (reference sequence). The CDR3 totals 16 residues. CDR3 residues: CAHHSKAGARTDTQYF. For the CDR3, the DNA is TGTGCCCACCACTCCAAAGCGGGAGCAAGGACAGATACGCAGTATTTT.

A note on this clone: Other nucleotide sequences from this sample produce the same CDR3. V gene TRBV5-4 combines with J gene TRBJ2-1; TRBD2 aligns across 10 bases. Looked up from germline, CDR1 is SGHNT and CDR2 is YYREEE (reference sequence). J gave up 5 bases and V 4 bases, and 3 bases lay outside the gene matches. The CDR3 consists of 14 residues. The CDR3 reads CASSPGLADNEQFF. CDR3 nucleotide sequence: TGTGCCAGCAGCCCCGGACTAGCGGACAATGAGCAGTTCTTC.

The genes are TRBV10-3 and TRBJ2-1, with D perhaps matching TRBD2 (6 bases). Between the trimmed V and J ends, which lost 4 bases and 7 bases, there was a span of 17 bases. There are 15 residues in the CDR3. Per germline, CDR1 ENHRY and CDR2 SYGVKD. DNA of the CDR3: TGTGCCATCAGTGTTGTGGGTTGGGAGGCGAATGAGCAGTTCTTC. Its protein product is CAISVVGWEANEQFF.

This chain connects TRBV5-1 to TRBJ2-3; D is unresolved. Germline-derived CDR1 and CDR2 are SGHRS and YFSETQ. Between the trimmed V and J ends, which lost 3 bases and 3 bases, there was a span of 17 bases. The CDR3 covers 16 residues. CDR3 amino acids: CASSSRGRPSTDTQYF. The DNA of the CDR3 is TGCGCCAGCAGCTCCAGAGGCAGGCCTTCAACAGATACGCAGTATTTT.

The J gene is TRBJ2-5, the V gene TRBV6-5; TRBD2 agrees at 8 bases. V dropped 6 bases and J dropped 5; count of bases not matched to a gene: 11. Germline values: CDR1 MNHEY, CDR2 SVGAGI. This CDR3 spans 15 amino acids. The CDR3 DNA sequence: TGTGCCAGCAGGAGTGGCGGGGGGCGGCGGGAGACCCAGTACTTC. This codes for CASRSGGGRRETQYF.

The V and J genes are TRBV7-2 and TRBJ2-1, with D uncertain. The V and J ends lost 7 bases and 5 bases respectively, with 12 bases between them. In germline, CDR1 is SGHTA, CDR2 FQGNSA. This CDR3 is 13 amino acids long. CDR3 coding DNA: TGTGCCAGCACCCCGGGTCCCCACAATGAGCAGTTCTTC. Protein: CASTPGPHNEQFF.